The rows below give T cell receptor beta chains drawn from one sample of a study of cytomegalovirus exposure and HLA in healthy donors. The method was immunoSEQ multiplex PCR; TCRdb's version includes in-frame clones alone and lacks a portion of them. Here the sample spans roughly 150,000 clones, roughly 76% being singletons. Specimen: PBMCs. All receptors come from a male donor in good health and CMV-seronegative. Both conserved end residues are part of each CDR3. A D gene is named only where the DNA matches it firmly. Not every row has a clone size; where given, it reads once, few, many or a size class.

j_call | v_call | d_call | clone_size | cdr3_aa | cdr3_nt
TRBJ2-1 | TRBV7-9 | - | once | CASSLAGGTNNEQFF | TGTGCCAGCAGCTTAGCGGGGGGAACCAACAATGAGCAGTTCTTC
TRBJ2-2 | TRBV6-6 | TRBD1 | few | CASSTGQGITGELFF | TGTGCCAGCAGTACGGGACAGGGAATCACCGGGGAGCTGTTTTTT
TRBJ2-1 | TRBV9 | TRBD1 | - | CASSVGGQGRDEQFF | TGTGCCAGCAGCGTAGGGGGACAGGGCAGGGATGAGCAGTTCTTC
TRBJ1-2 | TRBV19 | TRBD1 | - | CASKAQQGGNYGYTF | TGTGCCAGTAAAGCCCAACAGGGGGGAAACTATGGCTACACCTTC
TRBJ1-1 | TRBV29-1 | - | - | CSVGQGTGRFSFF | -
TRBJ2-7 | TRBV18 | TRBD2 | - | CASSPPGLAGGPYYEQYF | TGTGCCAGCTCACCACCAGGACTAGCGGGGGGACCTTACTACGAGCAGTACTTC
TRBJ2-7 | TRBV5-1 | - | - | CASSSAGTAYEQYF | TGCGCCAGCAGCTCGGCGGGGACCGCGTACGAGCAGTACTTC
TRBJ1-2 | TRBV7-9 | - | - | CASSGGVGYTF | TGTGCCAGCAGCGGGGGGGTTGGCTACACCTTC
TRBJ1-2 | TRBV7-9 | TRBD1 | - | CASSRPSWDSINYGYTF | TGTGCCAGCAGCCGGCCCTCGTGGGACAGCATTAACTATGGCTACACCTTC
TRBJ2-5 | TRBV5-8 | - | once | CASSLDRKETQYF | TGTGCCAGCAGCTTGGACAGAAAAGAGACCCAGTACTTC
TRBJ1-4 | TRBV5-6 | TRBD1 | - | CASSLIPGQGEKLFF | TGTGCCAGCAGCTTGATTCCTGGACAGGGGGAAAAACTGTTTTTT
TRBJ1-4 | TRBV30 | - | - | CAWSPFWSATNEKLFF | TGTGCCTGGAGTCCGTTTTGGAGCGCAACTAATGAAAAACTGTTTTTT
TRBJ1-3 | TRBV7-9 | - | - | CASSPDSGNTIYF | TGTGCCAGCAGCCCAGACTCTGGAAACACCATATATTTT
TRBJ2-1 | TRBV13 | - | - | CASRPTVGPANEQFF | TGTGCCAGCAGACCGACAGTGGGCCCGGCCAATGAGCAGTTCTTC
TRBJ1-5 | TRBV7-9 | - | once | CASSLGGDGSGPQHF | TGTGCCAGCAGCTTAGGGGGGGACGGCAGCGGGCCCCAGCATTTT
TRBJ2-5 | TRBV7-8 | - | once | CASSLALGDPETQYF | TGTGCCAGCAGCTTAGCGTTAGGGGATCCAGAGACCCAGTACTTC
TRBJ2-1 | TRBV9 | TRBD1 | - | CASSQGQLYNEQFF | TGTGCCAGCAGCCAGGGACAGTTGTACAATGAGCAGTTCTTC
TRBJ2-7 | TRBV27 | - | - | CASSLRSGGAYEQYF | TGTGCCAGCAGTTTAAGGTCTGGAGGAGCCTACGAGCAGTACTTC
TRBJ2-4 | TRBV6-4 | TRBD1 | - | CASSEVRDRVPNIQYF | TGTGCCAGCAGTGAAGTCCGAGACAGGGTCCCGAACATTCAGTACTTC
TRBJ1-6 | TRBV27 | - | few | CASKWGGSYNSPLHF | TGTGCCAGCAAATGGGGAGGGTCCTATAATTCACCCCTCCACTTT
TRBJ1-1 | TRBV7-8 | TRBD1 | - | CASSLGSYRGVMNTEAFF | TGTGCCAGCAGCTTAGGGAGTTACAGGGGCGTCATGAACACTGAAGCTTTCTTT
TRBJ1-2 | TRBV5-4 | - | few | CASTQQGWDYGYTF | TGTGCCAGCACCCAACAGGGTTGGGACTATGGCTACACCTTC
TRBJ1-1 | TRBV4-1 | - | - | CASRGNTGWTEAFF | TGCGCCAGCCGGGGAAATACAGGGTGGACTGAAGCTTTCTTT
TRBJ2-1 | TRBV6-1 | - | - | CASSDYRVTYNEQFF | TGTGCCAGCAGTGATTACAGGGTGACCTACAATGAGCAGTTCTTC
TRBJ2-3 | TRBV7-9 | - | once | CASSLDPGSTDTQYF | TGTGCCAGCAGCTTAGACCCGGGGAGCACAGATACGCAGTATTTT
TRBJ2-1 | TRBV4-3 | TRBD2 | - | CASQRVAGDPSYNEQFF | TGCGCCAGCCAGAGGGTAGCGGGGGATCCTTCCTACAATGAGCAGTTCTTC
TRBJ1-2 | TRBV19 | - | - | CASSTRYGYTF | TGTGCCAGTAGTACCCGGTATGGCTACACCTTC
TRBJ2-7 | TRBV6-5 | TRBD2 | - | CASRGTSGSLYEQYF | TGTGCCAGCAGGGGGACTAGCGGCTCCCTCTACGAGCAGTACTTC
TRBJ1-1 | TRBV5-5 | - | few | CASSLAPRVVGTEAFF | TGTGCCAGCAGCTTGGCCCCACGGGTGGTAGGCACTGAAGCTTTCTTT
TRBJ1-1 | TRBV5-1 | TRBD1 | - | CASSWGQGSTEAFF | TGCGCCAGCAGCTGGGGACAGGGGAGCACTGAAGCTTTCTTT
TRBJ1-5 | TRBV6-1 | TRBD1 | - | CASSHQGAPGQPQHF | TGTGCCAGCAGTCACCAGGGGGCGCCCGGTCAGCCCCAGCATTTT
TRBJ1-6 | TRBV13 | TRBD1 | - | CASSAGGSSYNSPLHF | TGTGCCAGCAGCGCAGGGGGAAGCTCCTATAATTCACCCCTCCACTTT
TRBJ2-1 | TRBV18 | - | once | CASSPVTLGGYNEQFF | TGTGCCAGCTCACCAGTAACACTTGGCGGATACAATGAGCAGTTCTTC
TRBJ1-5 | TRBV30 | - | - | CAWSMLGGNSNQPQHF | TGTGCCTGGAGTATGCTAGGAGGGAACAGCAATCAGCCCCAGCATTTT
TRBJ2-3 | TRBV4-1 | - | once | CASSQEGSPFTDTQYF | TGCGCCAGCAGCCAAGAGGGCAGTCCCTTCACAGATACGCAGTATTTT
TRBJ1-1 | TRBV13 | - | - | CASSFGESNTEAFF | TGTGCCAGCAGCTTCGGAGAGTCGAACACTGAAGCTTTCTTT
TRBJ1-6 | TRBV27 | - | - | CASSLIRGTSSYNSPLHF | TGTGCCAGCAGTTTAATCAGGGGCACTAGCTCCTATAATTCACCCCTCCACTTT
TRBJ2-7 | TRBV6-5 | - | - | CASSYRGGTPVREQYF | TGTGCCAGCAGTTACCGTGGGGGGACCCCCGTGAGGGAGCAGTACTTC
TRBJ2-1 | TRBV29-1 | - | - | CSVLPTGTPGIREQFF | TGCAGCGTCTTACCCACCGGGACTCCCGGGATAAGGGAGCAGTTCTTC
TRBJ1-3 | TRBV5-8 | TRBD1 | - | CASSPQGAAGSGNTIYF | TGTGCCAGCAGTCCACAGGGGGCTGCCGGCTCTGGAAACACCATATATTTT
TRBJ2-7 | TRBV11-2 | - | once | CASSFTGSPYEQYF | TGTGCCAGCAGCTTTACAGGGAGCCCCTACGAGCAGTACTTC
TRBJ1-6 | TRBV2 | TRBD1 | - | CASSEGQGAISPLHF | TGTGCCAGCAGTGAAGGACAGGGGGCCATTTCACCCCTCCACTTT
TRBJ1-5 | TRBV5-1 | TRBD1 | - | CASSLQGNQPQHF | TGCGCCAGCAGCTTACAGGGGAATCAGCCCCAGCATTTT
TRBJ1-5 | TRBV6-5 | - | - | CASSRGVGQPQHF | TGTGCCAGCAGCCGGGGGGTGGGTCAGCCCCAGCATTTT
TRBJ1-1 | TRBV30 | - | - | CAWSVVTGRTEAFF | TGTGCCTGGAGTGTTGTTACAGGGCGCACTGAAGCTTTCTTT
TRBJ1-2 | TRBV5-6 | - | - | CASSFINLPQDKIYGYTF | TGTGCCAGCAGCTTTATTAACCTCCCCCAGGACAAAATCTATGGCTACACCTTC
TRBJ2-1 | TRBV6-5 | - | - | CASTRDSNSEQFF | TGTGCCAGCACTAGAGACAGTAACAGCGAGCAGTTCTTC
TRBJ1-1 | TRBV19 | TRBD1 | few | CASSIGTAGGNTEAFF | TGTGCCAGTAGTATAGGAACAGCAGGGGGGAACACTGAAGCTTTCTTT
TRBJ2-7 | TRBV6-5 | TRBD2 | few | CASSSRTSARDEQYF | TGTGCCAGCAGTTCCCGGACTAGCGCCAGAGACGAGCAGTACTTC
TRBJ2-5 | TRBV11-2 | - | - | CASSFGRASSETQYF | TGTGCCAGCAGCTTCGGCAGGGCCTCCTCAGAGACCCAGTACTTC
TRBJ1-5 | TRBV6-5 | - | - | CASSYHRAYQPQHF | TGTGCCAGCAGTTACCACAGGGCCTATCAGCCCCAGCATTTT
TRBJ2-1 | TRBV7-7 | TRBD2 | - | CASSSGLADNNEQFF | TGTGCTAGCAGCTCCGGACTAGCGGATAACAATGAGCAGTTCTTC
TRBJ1-5 | TRBV7-9 | - | - | CASSLDGRAPQHF | TGTGCCAGCAGCTTAGACGGGCGGGCGCCCCAGCATTTT
TRBJ2-3 | TRBV18 | TRBD2 | - | CASSPGAGGGTDTQYF | TGTGCCAGCTCACCCGGGGCGGGGGGCGGCACAGATACGCAGTATTTT
TRBJ2-3 | TRBV6-1 | - | once | CASSVARGASTDTQYF | TGTGCCAGCAGTGTCGCTCGGGGAGCTAGCACAGATACGCAGTATTTT
TRBJ1-2 | TRBV14 | - | - | CASSQEGRGRGYTF | TGTGCCAGCAGCCAAGAGGGCAGGGGTCGCGGCTACACCTTC
TRBJ1-5 | TRBV19 | - | once | CASNRRGNQPQHF | TGTGCCAGTAACCGCCGCGGCAATCAGCCCCAGCATTTT